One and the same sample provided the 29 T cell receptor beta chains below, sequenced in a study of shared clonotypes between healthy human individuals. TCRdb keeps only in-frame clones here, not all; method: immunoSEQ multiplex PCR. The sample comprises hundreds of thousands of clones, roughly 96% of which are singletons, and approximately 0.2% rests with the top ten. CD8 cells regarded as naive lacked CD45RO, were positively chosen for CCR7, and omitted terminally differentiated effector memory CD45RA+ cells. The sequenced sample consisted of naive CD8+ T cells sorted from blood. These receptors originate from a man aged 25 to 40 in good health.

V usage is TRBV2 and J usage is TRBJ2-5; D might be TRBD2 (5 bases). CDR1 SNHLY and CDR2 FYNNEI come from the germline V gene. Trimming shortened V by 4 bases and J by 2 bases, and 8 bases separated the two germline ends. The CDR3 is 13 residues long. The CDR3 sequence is CASSGSGQETQYF. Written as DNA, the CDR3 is TGTGCCAGCAGTGGATCGGGACAAGAGACCCAGTACTTC.

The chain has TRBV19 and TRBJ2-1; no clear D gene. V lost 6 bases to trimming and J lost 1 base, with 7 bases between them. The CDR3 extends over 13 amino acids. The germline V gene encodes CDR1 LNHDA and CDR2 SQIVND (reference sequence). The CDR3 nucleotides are TGTGCCAGTAGACAGACTTCCTACAATGAGCAGTTCTTC. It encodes CASRQTSYNEQFF. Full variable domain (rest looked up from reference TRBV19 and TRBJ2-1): DGGITQSPKYLFRKEGQNVTLSCEQNLNHDAMYWYRQDPGQGLRLIYYSQIVNDFQKGDIAEGYSVSREKKESFPLTVTSAQKNPTAFYLCASRQTSYNEQFFGPGTRLTVL.

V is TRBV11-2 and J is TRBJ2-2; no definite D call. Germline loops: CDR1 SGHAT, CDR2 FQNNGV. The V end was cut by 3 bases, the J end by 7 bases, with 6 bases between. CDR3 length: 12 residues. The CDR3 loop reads CASSFTIGELFF. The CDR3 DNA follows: TGTGCCAGCAGCTTTACCATCGGGGAGCTGTTTTTT.

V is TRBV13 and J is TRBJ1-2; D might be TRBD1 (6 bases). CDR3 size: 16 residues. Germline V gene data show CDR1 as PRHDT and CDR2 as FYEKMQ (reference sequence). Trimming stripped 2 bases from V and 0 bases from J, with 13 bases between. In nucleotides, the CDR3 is TGTGCCAGCAGCTTATTAGGGGGGTTACCTAACTATGGCTACACCTTC. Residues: CASSLLGGLPNYGYTF.

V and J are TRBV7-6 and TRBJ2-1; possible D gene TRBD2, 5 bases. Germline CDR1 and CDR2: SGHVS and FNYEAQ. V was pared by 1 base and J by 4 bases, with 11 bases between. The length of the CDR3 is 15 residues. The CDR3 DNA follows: TGTGCCAGCAGCTTAGAACTAGGAAAGTACAATGAGCAGTTCTTC. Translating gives CASSLELGKYNEQFF.

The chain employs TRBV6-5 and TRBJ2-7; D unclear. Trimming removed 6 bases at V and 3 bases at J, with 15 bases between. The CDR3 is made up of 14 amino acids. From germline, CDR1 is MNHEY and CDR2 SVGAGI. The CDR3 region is CASSPTVQYYEQYF. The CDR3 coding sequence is TGTGCCAGCAGCCCTACAGTTCAATACTACGAGCAGTACTTC.

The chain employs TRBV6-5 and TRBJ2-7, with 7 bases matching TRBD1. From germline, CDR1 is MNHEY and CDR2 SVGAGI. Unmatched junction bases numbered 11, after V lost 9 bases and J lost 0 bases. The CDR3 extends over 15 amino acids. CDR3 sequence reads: CASKTGMLSSYEQYF. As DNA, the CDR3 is TGTGCCAGTAAGACAGGGATGTTAAGCTCCTACGAGCAGTACTTC.

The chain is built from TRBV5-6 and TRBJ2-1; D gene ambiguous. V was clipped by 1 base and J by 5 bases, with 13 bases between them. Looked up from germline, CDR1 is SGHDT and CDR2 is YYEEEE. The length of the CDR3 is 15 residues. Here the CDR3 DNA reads TGTGCCAGCAGCTTGCCTCTGGAAAACAACAATGAGCAGTTCTTC. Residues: CASSLPLENNNEQFF. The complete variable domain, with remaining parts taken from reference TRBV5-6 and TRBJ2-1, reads DAGVTQSPTHLIKTRGQQVTLRCSPKSGHDTVSWYQQALGQGPQFIFQYYEEEERQRGNFPDRFSGHQFPNYSSELNVNALLLGDSALYLCASSLPLENNNEQFFGPGTRLTVL.

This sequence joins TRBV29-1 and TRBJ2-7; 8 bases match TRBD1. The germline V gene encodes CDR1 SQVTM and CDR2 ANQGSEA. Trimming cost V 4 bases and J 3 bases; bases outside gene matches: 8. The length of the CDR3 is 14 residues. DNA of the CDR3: TGCAGCGTTGGTTCCGTCGACAGGGGCTACGAGCAGTACTTC. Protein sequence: CSVGSVDRGYEQYF.

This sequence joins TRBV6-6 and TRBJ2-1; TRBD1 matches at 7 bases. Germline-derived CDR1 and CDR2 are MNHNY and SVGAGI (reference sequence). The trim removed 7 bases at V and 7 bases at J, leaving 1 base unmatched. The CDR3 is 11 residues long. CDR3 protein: CASTRGNEQFF. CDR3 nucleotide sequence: TGTGCCAGCACCAGGGGGAATGAGCAGTTCTTC.

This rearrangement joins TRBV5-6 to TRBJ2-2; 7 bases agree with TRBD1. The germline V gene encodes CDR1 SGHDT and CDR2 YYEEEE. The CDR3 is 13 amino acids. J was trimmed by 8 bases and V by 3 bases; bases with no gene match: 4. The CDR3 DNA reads TGTGCCAGCAGCTACGGGACAGCTGGGGAGCTGTTTTTT. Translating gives CASSYGTAGELFF.

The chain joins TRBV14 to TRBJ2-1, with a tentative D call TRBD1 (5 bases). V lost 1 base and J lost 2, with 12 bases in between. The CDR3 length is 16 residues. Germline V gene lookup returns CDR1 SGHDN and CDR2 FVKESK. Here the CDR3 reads CASSQVERGPYNEQFF. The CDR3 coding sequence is TGTGCCAGCAGCCAAGTAGAAAGGGGTCCCTACAATGAGCAGTTCTTC.

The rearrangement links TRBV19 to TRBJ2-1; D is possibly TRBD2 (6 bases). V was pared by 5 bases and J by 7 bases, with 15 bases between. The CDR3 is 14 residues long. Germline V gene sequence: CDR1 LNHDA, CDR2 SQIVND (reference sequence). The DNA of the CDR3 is TGTGCCAGTAGTCGCCGCGGCGGGAATAATGAGCAGTTCTTC. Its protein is CASSRRGGNNEQFF.

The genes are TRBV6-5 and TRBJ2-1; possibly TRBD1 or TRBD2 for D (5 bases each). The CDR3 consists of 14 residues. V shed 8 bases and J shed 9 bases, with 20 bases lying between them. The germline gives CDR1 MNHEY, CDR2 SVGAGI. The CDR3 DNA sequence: TGTGCCAGCCCGGGACCGCCCCGGTCGAGTGAGCAGTTCTTC. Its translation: CASPGPPRSSEQFF.

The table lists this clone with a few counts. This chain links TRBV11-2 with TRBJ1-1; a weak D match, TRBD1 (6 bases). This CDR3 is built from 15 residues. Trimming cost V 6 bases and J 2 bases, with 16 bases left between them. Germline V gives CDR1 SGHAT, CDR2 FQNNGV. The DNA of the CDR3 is TGTGCCAGCAGGGGTACGCCGGGACAAAACACTGAAGCTTTCTTT. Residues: CASRGTPGQNTEAFF.

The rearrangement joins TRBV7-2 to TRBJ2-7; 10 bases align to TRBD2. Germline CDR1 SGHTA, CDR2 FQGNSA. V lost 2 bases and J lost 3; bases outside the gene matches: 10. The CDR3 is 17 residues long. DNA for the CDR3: TGTGCCAGCAGCTTACGTGGCCGGACTAGCGGAAACTACGAGCAGTACTTC. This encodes CASSLRGRTSGNYEQYF.

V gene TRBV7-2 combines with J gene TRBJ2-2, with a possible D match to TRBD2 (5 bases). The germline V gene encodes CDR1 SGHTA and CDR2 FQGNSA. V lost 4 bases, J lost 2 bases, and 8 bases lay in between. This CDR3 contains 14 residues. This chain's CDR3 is CASSSAGNTGELFF. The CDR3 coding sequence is TGTGCCAGCAGCTCGGCGGGCAACACCGGGGAGCTGTTTTTT. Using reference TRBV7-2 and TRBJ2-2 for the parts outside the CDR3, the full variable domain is GAGVSQSPSNKVTEKGKDVELRCDPISGHTALYWYRQSLGQGLEFLIYFQGNSAPDKSGLPSDRFSAERTGGSVSTLTIQRTQQEDSAVYLCASSSAGNTGELFFGEGSRLTVL.

The CDR3 DNA reads as TGCAGCGCTCGAGGGACTAGCGGGATCTCCTACAATGAGCAGTTCTTC. It translates to CSARGTSGISYNEQFF. The V and J genes are TRBV29-1 and TRBJ2-1; 13 nucleotides agree with TRBD2. The V gene end was trimmed by 7 bases and the J gene end by 0 bases; junction bases not matched to a gene: 6. The CDR3 extends over 16 amino acids. From germline, CDR1 is SQVTM and CDR2 ANQGSEA.

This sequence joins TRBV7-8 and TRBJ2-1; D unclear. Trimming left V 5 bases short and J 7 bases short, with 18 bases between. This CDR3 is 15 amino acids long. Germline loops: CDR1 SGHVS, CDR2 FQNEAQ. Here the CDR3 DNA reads TGTGCCAGCAGCCGGAGCCTGGCCCTAAGAAATGAGCAGTTCTTC. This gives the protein CASSRSLALRNEQFF. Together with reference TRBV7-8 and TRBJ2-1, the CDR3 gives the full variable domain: GAGVSQSPRYKVAKRGQDVALRCDPISGHVSLFWYQQALGQGPEFLTYFQNEAQLDKSGLPSDRFFAERPEGSVSTLKIQRTQQEDSAVYLCASSRSLALRNEQFFGPGTRLTVL.

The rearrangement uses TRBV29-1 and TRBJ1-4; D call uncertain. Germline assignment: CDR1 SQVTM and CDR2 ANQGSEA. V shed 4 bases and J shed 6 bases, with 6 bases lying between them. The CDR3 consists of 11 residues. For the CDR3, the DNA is TGCAGCGTTGGGGGATATGAAAAACTGTTTTTT. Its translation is CSVGGYEKLFF.

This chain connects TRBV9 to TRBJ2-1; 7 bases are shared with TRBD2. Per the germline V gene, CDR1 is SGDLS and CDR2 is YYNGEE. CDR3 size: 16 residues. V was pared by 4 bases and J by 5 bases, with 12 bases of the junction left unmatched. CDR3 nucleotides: TGTGCCAGCAGCCTCCGGACCGGGACTACCCACAATGAGCAGTTCTTC. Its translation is CASSLRTGTTHNEQFF.

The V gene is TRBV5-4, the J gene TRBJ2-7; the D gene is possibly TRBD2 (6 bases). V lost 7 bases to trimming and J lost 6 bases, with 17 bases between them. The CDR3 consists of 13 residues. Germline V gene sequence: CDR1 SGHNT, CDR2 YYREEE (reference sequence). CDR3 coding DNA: TGTGCCAGCCTTGGAGGGAGTGGGAGCGAGCAGTACTTC. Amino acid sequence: CASLGGSGSEQYF.

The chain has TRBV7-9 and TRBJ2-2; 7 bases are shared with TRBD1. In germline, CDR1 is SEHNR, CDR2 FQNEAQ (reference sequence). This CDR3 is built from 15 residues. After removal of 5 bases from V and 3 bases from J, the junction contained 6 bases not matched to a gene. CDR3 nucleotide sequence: TGTGCCAGCAGCCAACAGGGGCGTGACACCGGGGAGCTGTTTTTT. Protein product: CASSQQGRDTGELFF.

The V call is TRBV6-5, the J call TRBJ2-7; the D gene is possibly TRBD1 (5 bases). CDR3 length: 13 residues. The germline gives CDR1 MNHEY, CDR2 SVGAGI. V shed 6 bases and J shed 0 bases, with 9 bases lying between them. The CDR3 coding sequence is TGTGCCAGCAGACCCGACAGCTCCTACGAGCAGTACTTC. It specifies CASRPDSSYEQYF.

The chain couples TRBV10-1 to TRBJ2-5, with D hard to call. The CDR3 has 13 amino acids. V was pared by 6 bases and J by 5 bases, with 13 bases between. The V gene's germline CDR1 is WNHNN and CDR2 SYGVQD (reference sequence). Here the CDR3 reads CASSLQGSETQYF. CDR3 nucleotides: TGCGCCAGCAGCCTGCAAGGGTCGGAGACCCAGTACTTC.

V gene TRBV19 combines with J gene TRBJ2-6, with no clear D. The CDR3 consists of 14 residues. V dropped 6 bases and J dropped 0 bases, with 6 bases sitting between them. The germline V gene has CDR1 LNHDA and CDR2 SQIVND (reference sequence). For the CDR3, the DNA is TGTGCCAGTAGCCAGCACTCTGGGGCCAACGTCCTGACTTTC. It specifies CASSQHSGANVLTF.

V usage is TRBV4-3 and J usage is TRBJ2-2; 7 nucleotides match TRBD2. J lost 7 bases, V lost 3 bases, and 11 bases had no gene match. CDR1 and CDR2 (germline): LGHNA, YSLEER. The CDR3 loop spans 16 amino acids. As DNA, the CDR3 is TGCGCCAGCAGCCACGAGACTAGCCTCACGAACGGGGAGCTGTTTTTT. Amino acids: CASSHETSLTNGELFF.

CDR3 DNA sequence: TGCAGCGTTCTGCTGGACAGCTCCTACAATGAGCAGTTCTTC. It is translated as CSVLLDSSYNEQFF. This chain links TRBV29-1 with TRBJ2-1; D may be TRBD1 (6 bases). CDR3 size: 14 residues. Germline V gene lookup returns CDR1 SQVTM and CDR2 ANQGSEA. V dropped 5 bases and J dropped 0 bases, with 11 bases sitting between them.

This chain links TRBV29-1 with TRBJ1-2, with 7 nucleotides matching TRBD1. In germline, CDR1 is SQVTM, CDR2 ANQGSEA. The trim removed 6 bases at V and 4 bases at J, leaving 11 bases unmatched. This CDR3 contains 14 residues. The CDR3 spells CSVVRDSRAYGYTF. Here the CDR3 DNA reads TGCAGCGTGGTACGGGACAGTCGTGCCTATGGCTACACCTTC.